This TCR beta chain was retrieved from a study of regulatory T cells in long-lasting Graves disease. The CDR3 covers 15 residues. Germline V lookup: CDR1 MDHEN, CDR2 SYDVKM. About this clonotype: One end of the junction does not line up with germline, which may come from a read error.

As to time point: newly diagnosed GD, antithyroid drugs for less than 3 months. Scientists built the TCR library using RNA that was extracted from PBMCs. Arm-PCR of CDR3 regions and iRepertoire HTBI primers were the basis on which TCR beta libraries were built. Each CDR3 protein is one row after TCRdb ran MiXCR on the multiplex PCR reads. The sample consists of approximately 400,000 distinct CDR3 sequences, over 14% of them appearing once. The same sample was also used in a study of T cells in Graves' hyperthyroidism and ophthalmopathy. This second study says: Most clonotypes that expanded in the thyroid above 0.001 also showed up in blood.

This receptor was obtained from a woman in her thirties or forties with Graves disease. The chain employs TRBV28 and TRBJ2-2; D ambiguous. The input for sequencing was peripheral blood mononuclear cells (PBMCs), taken at new diagnosis, from a patient treated with antithyroid drugs. CDR3 sequence reads: CAGSLYPFGSGELFF. The CDR3 region has the DNA TGTGCCGGCAGTTTGTATCCTTTCGGGTCCGGGGAGCTGTTTTTT.